What follows are 31 T cell receptor beta chains derived from one specimen sequenced in a study of CD8 T cells in Susac syndrome. The authors reverse transcribed roughly 0.45 to 1 ug RNA with random hexamers. Using its own MiXCR run on the immunoSEQ multiplex PCR reads, TCRdb lists one record per CDR3 protein. The sample holds roughly 140,000 distinct CDR3 sequences, approximately 95% seen once. The sample consisted of CD4+ T cells from PBMCs. Source of these receptors: a human donor with Susac syndrome.

This chain links TRBV7-8 with TRBJ2-7, with 8 bases fitting TRBD1. The CDR3 runs to 14 residues. V trimming: 1 base; J trimming: 5 bases; junction bases outside the gene matches: 4. Germline V lookup: CDR1 SGHVS, CDR2 FQNEAQ. The DNA of the CDR3 is TGTGCCAGCAGCTTAGGGACAGGGAGCCACGAGCAGTACTTC. Its protein is CASSLGTGSHEQYF.

CDR3: CASSWVFANTGELFF. The CDR3 DNA is TGTGCCAGTAGTTGGGTTTTCGCGAACACCGGGGAGCTGTTTTTT. This chain links TRBV19 with TRBJ2-2; D not resolved. CDR1 LNHDA and CDR2 SQIVND come from the germline V gene (reference sequence). This CDR3 contains 15 residues. Trimming removed 5 bases at V and 0 bases at J, with 10 bases between.

V gene TRBV5-4 combines with J gene TRBJ1-1; tentative D call: TRBD1 (5 bases). V was cut by 3 bases and J by 4 bases, with 10 bases left in between. Germline-derived CDR1 and CDR2 are SGHNT and YYREEE (reference sequence). This CDR3 comprises 13 residues. The CDR3 DNA follows: TGTGCCAGCAGCTCCAGGGTGGGCACTGAAGCTTTCTTT. Protein: CASSSRVGTEAFF.

The chain carries TRBV6-5 and TRBJ2-3; 9 bases fit TRBD2. The CDR3 spans 19 residues. V gave up 0 bases and J gave up 2 bases; unmatched junction bases: 12. CDR1 MNHEY and CDR2 SVGAGI come from the germline V gene. The CDR3 is CASSYSRLAGKGYTDTQYF. The CDR3 coding sequence is TGTGCCAGCAGTTACTCTAGGCTAGCGGGGAAGGGGTACACAGATACGCAGTATTTT.

The chain combines TRBV29-1 with TRBJ1-2; tentative D call: TRBD1 (5 bases). Germline V CDR1 and CDR2: SQVTM, ANQGSEA. The CDR3 has 14 amino acids. V was clipped by 4 bases and J by 7 bases, with 19 bases between them. CDR3 region: CSVGTGLRGGGYTF. As DNA, the CDR3 is TGCAGCGTTGGCACGGGACTCCGGGGTGGTGGCTACACCTTC.

The chain links TRBV7-9 to TRBJ2-3; TRBD1 matches at 7 bases. Germline V gene data show CDR1 as SEHNR and CDR2 as FQNEAQ (reference sequence). This CDR3 is built from 14 residues. V lost 5 bases and J lost 2; bases outside the gene matches: 4. The CDR3 nucleotides are TGTGCCAGCAGCAGGGGACAGAACACAGATACGCAGTATTTT. As protein: CASSRGQNTDTQYF.

This clonotype showed up just once. The chain couples TRBV3-1 to TRBJ1-1; perhaps TRBD1 as D (5 bases). V lost 1 base to trimming and J lost 5 bases, with 11 bases between them. The CDR3 consists of 14 residues. Germline V gene data show CDR1 as LGHDT and CDR2 as YNNKEL (reference sequence). DNA for the CDR3: TGTGCCAGCAGCCAAGCGGCAGGGCGGACTGAAGCTTTCTTT. It yields the protein CASSQAAGRTEAFF.

The chain is built from TRBV7-9 and TRBJ1-5; D possibly corresponds to TRBD1 (6 bases). The germline V and J ends were trimmed by 8 bases and 0 bases, with 17 bases remaining between them. This CDR3 has 16 amino acids. From germline, CDR1 is SEHNR and CDR2 FQNEAQ (reference sequence). The chain's CDR3 is CASGPGHPYSNQPQHF. CDR3 bases: TGTGCCAGCGGACCGGGACACCCTTATAGCAATCAGCCCCAGCATTTT.

V gene TRBV29-1 combines with J gene TRBJ2-7; a weak D match, TRBD2 (5 bases). From germline, CDR1 is SQVTM and CDR2 ANQGSEA. Deletions cut 6 bases from V and 2 bases from J, with 17 bases between. The CDR3 covers 14 residues. CDR3 residues: CSVPTEGSAYEQYF. CDR3 coding DNA: TGCAGCGTCCCAACCGAGGGTTCCGCCTACGAGCAGTACTTC.

This clonotype has just a few counts. This chain joins TRBV18 and TRBJ2-1; D gene unclear. Germline assignment: CDR1 KGHSH and CDR2 LQKENI. Trimming shortened V by 4 bases and J by 0 bases, and 10 bases separated the two germline ends. The CDR3 extends over 15 amino acids. The CDR3 nucleotides are TGTGCCAGCTCACTGGCAAGTAGCTCCTACAATGAGCAGTTCTTC. Protein: CASSLASSSYNEQFF.

The chain carries TRBV5-4 and TRBJ2-1; 11 nucleotides align to TRBD1. The CDR3 sequence is 14 residues long. With 0 bases clipped from V and 8 bases from J, the junction kept 1 base outside the gene matches. CDR1 and CDR2 (germline): SGHNT, YYREEE (reference sequence). In nucleotides, the CDR3 is TGTGCCAGCAGCTTGGTGGGACAGGGGGATGAGCAGTTCTTC. This translates into CASSLVGQGDEQFF.

The rearrangement links TRBV5-1 to TRBJ2-7, with 8 bases fitting TRBD1. J was trimmed by 2 bases and V by 0 bases; bases with no gene match: 4. The germline gives CDR1 SGHRS, CDR2 YFSETQ. The CDR3 is made up of 15 amino acids. The CDR3: CASSLGGQGTYEQYF. The CDR3 region has the DNA TGCGCCAGCAGCTTGGGAGGACAGGGCACCTACGAGCAGTACTTC.

The chain combines TRBV19 with TRBJ1-4, with D possibly TRBD1 on 5 matching bases. V lost 3 bases and J lost 5, with 13 bases in between. This CDR3 spans 15 amino acids. Germline-derived CDR1 and CDR2 are LNHDA and SQIVND (reference sequence). CDR3 in amino acids: CASSMPGRGNEKLFF. The DNA of the CDR3 is TGTGCCAGTAGTATGCCGGGTCGGGGGAATGAAAAACTGTTTTTT.

The chain links TRBV18 to TRBJ2-7; tentatively, D is TRBD1 or TRBD2 (5 bases each). This CDR3 region has 15 residues. The germline V and J ends were trimmed by 4 bases and 0 bases, with 13 bases remaining between them. Germline V CDR1 and CDR2: KGHSH, LQKENI. The CDR3 region is CASSQAAGSSYEQYF. The DNA for the CDR3 is TGTGCCAGCTCACAGGCGGCAGGGAGCTCCTACGAGCAGTACTTC.

The chain employs TRBV20-1 and TRBJ2-1; 8 bases fit TRBD2. The CDR3 extends over 14 amino acids. The V segment lost 6 bases and the J segment 8 bases; nucleotides outside the gene matches: 12. The germline CDR1 and CDR2 sequences are DFQATT and SNEGSKA (reference sequence). The CDR3 loop reads CSATVGGASHEQFF. Here the CDR3 DNA reads TGCAGTGCCACCGTCGGGGGGGCTTCTCATGAGCAGTTCTTC.

The V call is TRBV18, the J call TRBJ1-1; weak D call: TRBD1 (5 bases). The CDR3 spans 15 residues. Trimming shortened V by 5 bases and J by 11 bases, and 24 bases separated the two germline ends. Looked up from germline, CDR1 is KGHSH and CDR2 is LQKENI. The CDR3 region has the DNA TGTGCCAGCTCAGCCGAAGGGGCCTTCCTTGCTGTGGCTTTCTTT. Translation gives CASSAEGAFLAVAFF.

V and J are TRBV2 and TRBJ2-7, with unresolved D. The CDR3 sequence is 11 residues long. The germline V gene encodes CDR1 SNHLY and CDR2 FYNNEI. V lost 6 bases and J 4 bases, leaving 7 bases between the germline ends. CDR3 loop: CASRPLYEQYF. CDR3 nucleotides: TGTGCCAGCAGGCCGTTATACGAGCAGTACTTC.

In its sample, this clonotype was seen once. The chain recombines TRBV5-6 with TRBJ2-5; D not resolved. In germline, CDR1 is SGHDT, CDR2 YYEEEE. The ends were cut back, 3 bases at V and 5 bases at J, with 14 bases in the middle. The CDR3 extends over 14 amino acids. CDR3 bases: TGTGCCAGCAGCTCTACACCCGTGGTGGAGACCCAGTACTTC. Translating gives CASSSTPVVETQYF.

The chain recombines TRBV7-9 with TRBJ1-4; D is ambiguous. The V gene's germline CDR1 is SEHNR and CDR2 FQNEAQ (reference sequence). This CDR3 comprises 15 residues. The germline V and J ends were trimmed by 3 bases and 8 bases, with 16 bases remaining between them. The CDR3 region has the DNA TGTGCCAGCAGCTTTCTGCAAGGCGTTGACGAAAAACTGTTTTTT. It encodes CASSFLQGVDEKLFF.

V is TRBV11-3 and J is TRBJ1-1, with TRBD1 identical over 7 bases. The CDR3 has 14 residues. The junction had 3 bases not matched to a gene; V was cut back by 4 bases and J by 1 base. Germline V gene lookup returns CDR1 SGHNT and CDR2 YENEEA. The CDR3 loop is CASSSTGRNTEAFF. The CDR3 nucleotides are TGTGCCAGCAGCTCGACAGGGAGGAACACTGAAGCTTTCTTT.

The J gene is TRBJ1-1, the V gene TRBV14, with no clear D. CDR3 length equals 19 residues. Germline values: CDR1 SGHDN, CDR2 FVKESK. V was cut by 0 bases and J by 1 base, with 21 bases left in between. The CDR3 DNA reads TGTGCCAGCAGCCAAGATACCCTCCCGGCGCATCATAAGAACACTGAAGCTTTCTTT. Protein product: CASSQDTLPAHHKNTEAFF.

The chain combines TRBV7-9 with TRBJ1-2; the D is unclear. The CDR3 loop spans 12 amino acids. Germline V lookup: CDR1 SEHNR, CDR2 FQNEAQ (reference sequence). V was pared by 0 bases and J by 5 bases, with 4 bases between. The CDR3 region is CASSLAAYGYTF. CDR3 DNA: TGTGCCAGCAGCTTAGCGGCTTATGGCTACACCTTC.

V usage is TRBV27 and J usage is TRBJ1-2, with D perhaps matching TRBD1 (5 bases). V was shortened by 6 bases and J by 8 bases, with 16 bases between the two germline ends. Germline-derived CDR1 and CDR2 are MNHEY and SMNVEV (reference sequence). This CDR3 region has 13 residues. DNA for the CDR3: TGTGCCAGCAGCGACCGGAACGAGGGGGGCTACACCTTC. Residues: CASSDRNEGGYTF.

This chain links TRBV4-3 with TRBJ2-2, with D possibly TRBD1 on 6 matching bases. The CDR3 is made up of 15 amino acids. Trimming took off 4 bases at V and 4 bases at J, with 13 bases between the two ends. Germline V lookup: CDR1 LGHNA, CDR2 YSLEER. The CDR3 loop is CASSRDRSSTGELFF. CDR3 DNA sequence: TGCGCCAGCAGCCGCGACAGGAGTTCCACCGGGGAGCTGTTTTTT.

The chain links TRBV19 to TRBJ1-6; possibly TRBD1 for D (6 bases). Between the trimmed V and J ends, which lost 7 bases and 7 bases, there was a span of 17 bases. Per germline, CDR1 LNHDA and CDR2 SQIVND (reference sequence). This CDR3 contains 15 residues. The CDR3 sequence: CASTPRGQNNSPLHF. As DNA, the CDR3 is TGTGCCAGTACCCCACGAGGACAGAACAATTCACCCCTCCACTTT.

The rearrangement links TRBV20-1 to TRBJ2-7, with TRBD2 as a possible D gene (6 bases). From germline, CDR1 is DFQATT and CDR2 SNEGSKA (reference sequence). The CDR3 length is 12 residues. Trimming stripped 6 bases from V and 0 bases from J, with 9 bases between. This CDR3 reads CSANGGSYEQYF. In DNA, the CDR3 is TGCAGTGCCAACGGGGGCTCCTACGAGCAGTACTTC.

This clonotype turned up a few times. The rearrangement joins TRBV7-2 to TRBJ1-2; 8 bases align to TRBD1. The germline CDR1 and CDR2 sequences are SGHTA and FQGNSA. The CDR3 covers 13 residues. Trimming took 5 bases from V and 8 from J; bases not matched to a gene: 7. The CDR3 loop is CASSETGAGGYTF. The CDR3 nucleotides are TGTGCCAGCAGCGAGACAGGGGCAGGGGGCTACACCTTC.

This chain uses TRBV3-1 with TRBJ2-2; D remains unclear. Trimming pared 4 bases from V and 0 bases from J, leaving 9 bases between. The CDR3 extends over 15 amino acids. Germline loops: CDR1 LGHDT, CDR2 YNNKEL (reference sequence). CDR3 DNA sequence: TGTGCCAGCAGCCTGGATACTACGAACACCGGGGAGCTGTTTTTT. It encodes CASSLDTTNTGELFF.

The rearrangement uses TRBV4-2 and TRBJ2-2, with D possibly being TRBD1 or TRBD2 (5 bases each). Deletions cut 0 bases from V and 6 bases from J, with 17 bases between. This CDR3 is 17 amino acids long. The germline CDR1 and CDR2 sequences are LGHNA and YNFKEQ. The CDR3 region is CASSQDPDRDVAGELFF. The CDR3 DNA follows: TGTGCCAGCAGCCAAGATCCGGACCGGGACGTCGCCGGGGAGCTGTTTTTT.

The rearrangement links TRBV2 to TRBJ2-5, with D uncertain. The CDR3 loop spans 13 amino acids. V lost 7 bases, J lost 10 bases, and 19 bases lay in between. CDR1 SNHLY and CDR2 FYNNEI come from the germline V gene. The CDR3 sequence is CASKLLDPGDQYF. Written as DNA, the CDR3 is TGTGCCAGCAAGCTCCTGGACCCGGGCGACCAGTACTTC.

The V gene is TRBV20-1, the J gene TRBJ2-5; 12 bases match TRBD2. The CDR3 has 15 amino acids. From germline, CDR1 is DFQATT and CDR2 SNEGSKA (reference sequence). The ends lost 6 bases at V and 2 bases at J; junction bases unmatched: 7. The CDR3 DNA reads TGCAGTGCGGATCTGACTAGCGGGAGACAAGAGACCCAGTACTTC. Translating it yields CSADLTSGRQETQYF.